This T cell receptor (beta chain) was recovered during a study of blood T cell repertoires in COVID-19 (dated by TCRdb to 2020 to 2021). General notes on the study: Samples from collaborators originated in the United States, Italy and Spain and spanned both the acute and convalescent phases of COVID-19. Deeply sampled blood TCRbeta repertoires from subjects exposed to, actively infected with, or recovered from COVID-19 were included in the dataset. Where available, HLA class I and class II types were taken from metadata supplied by the sample provider and were not determined by assay-based typing. The repertoires were released in a freely available public database intended as a resource for research on the immune response to SARS-CoV-2. The samples were drawn from two sources: the first 160 participants of the ongoing ImmuneRACE study, and approximately 1,300 subjects contributed by 6 global collaborators. The sample metadata nearly always contained a de-identified subject ID, COVID-19 status, age in years and sex. The prospective study material was composed of cDNA or gDNA derived from T cells, B-cell-depleted T cells, or PBMCs.

On this clone itself: The antigen it binds to is not known. Base-call qualities are not available, and no considerably larger clone is one nucleotide away.

What the authors observed across the whole study: How much clinical and demographic metadata was included differed by source and by participant, and the metadata was provided uncurated.

TCRbeta CDR3 regions were amplified from genomic DNA using the immunoSEQ Assay, a bias-controlled multiplex PCR. The source study handled its data this way. Within the assay, amplification of reference gene primers was used to estimate how many nucleated cells each sample contained. To quantify the absolute abundance of each unique TCRbeta CDR3 rearrangement, sequence reads were collapsed and filtered. Productive Simpson clonality was computed per sample as the square root of Simpson's diversity index over productive rearrangements. TCRdb re-hosts the immuneACCESS table, in-frame sequences only. Its copies lack some clones; in the studies checked, an unresolved V gene accounts for under half of them, and the cause for the rest is not known. For V, J and clone size, that table is used; D and trimming come from the DNA. The sample includes around 280,000 clones, with 88% observed a single time. The ten largest clonotypes hold 11% of the sample.

One collaborating source in Seattle enrolled patients during active infection and followed them longitudinally through the course of disease. Whole blood was collected in K2EDTA tubes by collaborating institutions according to the institutions' own protocols. Collaborator samples were shipped for TCRbeta analysis as frozen whole blood, isolated PBMCs, or DNA extracted from either sample type. CDR1 and CDR2 (SGHDN, FVKESK) derive from the germline V gene. The CDR3 runs 15 residues from the cysteine to the phenylalanine. The retained sequence is limited to the CDR3, 45 bases, with the frame set at the first base. Trimming costs V 2 bases and J 0 bases, and their ends lie 10 bases apart.

The clonotype comes from a young woman with COVID-19, enrolled during active disease. Input material: peripheral blood. The chain is assembled from TRBV14 and TRBJ1-1; perhaps TRBD1 is the D gene, with 5 bases matching. The DNA is TGTGCCAGCAGCCAATGGGGCGCGATGAACACTGAAGCTTTCTTT. Translated, it reads CASSQWGAMNTEAFF.